This T cell receptor (beta chain) came from a study of blood T cell repertoires in COVID-19. Study overall: Samples of COVID-19 (acute and convalescent) were obtained from the United States, Italy and Spain.

One Seattle source followed patients from active infection through their disease course. Original handling: Nucleated cell number was recorded as an estimate derived from reference gene primer amplification. Clones were read by immunoSEQ multiplex PCR, and TCRdb kept only the in-frame ones, dropping some. V and J calls and clone size are copied from that table; D and trimming were computed from the DNA. The sample holds some 25,000 clones, roughly nine tenths seen once. This clonotype was sampled from a man aged 65-85 years with COVID-19, enrolled during active disease. Sequences were obtained from peripheral blood.

This chain's CDR3 is CASSGETGSSYNSPLHF. CDR3 DNA: TGTGCCAGCAGTGGGGAGACGGGCAGCTCCTATAATTCACCCCTCCACTTT. The rearrangement joins TRBV2 to TRBJ1-6, with unresolved D. There are 17 residues in the CDR3. The germline V and J ends were trimmed by 4 bases and 0 bases, with 13 bases remaining between them. Germline V CDR1 and CDR2: SNHLY, FYNNEI.